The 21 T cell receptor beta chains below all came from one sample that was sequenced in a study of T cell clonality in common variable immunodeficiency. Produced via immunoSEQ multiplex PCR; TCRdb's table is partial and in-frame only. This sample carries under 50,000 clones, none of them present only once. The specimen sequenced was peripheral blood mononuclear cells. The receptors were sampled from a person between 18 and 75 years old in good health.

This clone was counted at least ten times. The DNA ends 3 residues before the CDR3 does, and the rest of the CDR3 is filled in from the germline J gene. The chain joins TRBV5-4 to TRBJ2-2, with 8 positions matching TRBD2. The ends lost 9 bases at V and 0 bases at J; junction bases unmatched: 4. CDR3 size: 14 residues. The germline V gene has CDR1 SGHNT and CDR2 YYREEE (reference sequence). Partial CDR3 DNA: TGTGCCAAGAGCGGGGGCCCGAACACCGGGGAG. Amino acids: CAKSGGPNTGE. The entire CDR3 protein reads CAKSGGPNTGELFF.

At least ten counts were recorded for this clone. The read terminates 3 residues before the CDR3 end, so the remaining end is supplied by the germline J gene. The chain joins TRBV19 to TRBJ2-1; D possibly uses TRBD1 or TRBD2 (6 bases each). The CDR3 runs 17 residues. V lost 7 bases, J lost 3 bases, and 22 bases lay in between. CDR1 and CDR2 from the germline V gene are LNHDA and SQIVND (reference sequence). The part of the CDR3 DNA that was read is TGTGCCAGTAAAGGAGGGGGAATGACAGGTTTCTACAATGAG. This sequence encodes CASKGGGMTGFYNE. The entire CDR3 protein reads CASKGGGMTGFYNEQFF.

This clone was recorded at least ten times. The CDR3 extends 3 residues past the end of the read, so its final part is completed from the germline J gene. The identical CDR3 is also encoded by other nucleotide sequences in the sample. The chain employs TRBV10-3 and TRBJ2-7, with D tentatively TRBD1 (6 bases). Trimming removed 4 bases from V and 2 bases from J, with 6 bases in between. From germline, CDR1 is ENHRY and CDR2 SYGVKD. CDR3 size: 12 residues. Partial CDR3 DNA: TGTGCCATCAGTGGGACAGCCTACGAG. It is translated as CAISGTAYE. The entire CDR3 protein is CAISGTAYEQYF.

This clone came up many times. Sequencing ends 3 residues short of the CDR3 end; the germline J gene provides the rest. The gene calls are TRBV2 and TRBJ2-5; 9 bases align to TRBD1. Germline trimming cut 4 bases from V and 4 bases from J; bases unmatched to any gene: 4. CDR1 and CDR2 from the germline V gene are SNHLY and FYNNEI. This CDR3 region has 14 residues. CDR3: CASSVGQGIETQYF. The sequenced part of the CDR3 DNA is TGTGCCAGCAGTGTGGGACAGGGAATAGAGACC.

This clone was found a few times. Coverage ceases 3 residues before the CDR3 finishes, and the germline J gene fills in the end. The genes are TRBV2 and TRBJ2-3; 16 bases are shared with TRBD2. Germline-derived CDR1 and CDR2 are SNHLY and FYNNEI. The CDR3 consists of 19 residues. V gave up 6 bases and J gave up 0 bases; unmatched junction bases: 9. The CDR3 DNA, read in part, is TGTGCCAGCAGGGCCACCGGGACTAGCGGGAGGGGAAGCACAGATACG. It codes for CASRATGTSGRGSTDT. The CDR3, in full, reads CASRATGTSGRGSTDTQYF.

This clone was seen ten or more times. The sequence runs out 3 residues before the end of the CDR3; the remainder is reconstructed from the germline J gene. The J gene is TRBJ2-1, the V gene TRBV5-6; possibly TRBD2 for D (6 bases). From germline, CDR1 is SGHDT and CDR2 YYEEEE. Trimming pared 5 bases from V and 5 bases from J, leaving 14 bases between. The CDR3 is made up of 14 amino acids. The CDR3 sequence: CASRRAGSHNEQFF. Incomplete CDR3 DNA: TGTGCCAGCAGAAGAGCGGGTTCCCACAATGAG.

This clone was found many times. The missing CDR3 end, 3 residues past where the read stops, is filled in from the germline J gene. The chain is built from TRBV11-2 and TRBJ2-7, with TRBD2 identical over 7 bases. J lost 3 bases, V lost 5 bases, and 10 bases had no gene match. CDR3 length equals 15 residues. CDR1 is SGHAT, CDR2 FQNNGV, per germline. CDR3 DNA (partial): TGTGCCAGCAGCCCGGGCCTGGGGGGGAACTACGAG. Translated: CASSPGLGGNYE. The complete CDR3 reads CASSPGLGGNYEQYF. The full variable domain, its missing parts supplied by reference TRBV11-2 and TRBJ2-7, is EAGVAQSPRYKIIEKRQSVAFWCNPISGHATLYWYQQILGQGPKLLIQFQNNGVVDDSQLPKDRFSAERLKGVDSTLKIQPAKLEDSAVYLCASSPGLGGNYEQYFGPGTRLTVT.

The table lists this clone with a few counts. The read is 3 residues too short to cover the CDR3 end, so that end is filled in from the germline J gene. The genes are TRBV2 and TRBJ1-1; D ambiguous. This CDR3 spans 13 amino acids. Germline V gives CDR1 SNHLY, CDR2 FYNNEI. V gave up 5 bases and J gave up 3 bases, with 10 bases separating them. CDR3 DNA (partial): TGTGCCAGCAGTTCACAGCAGGACACTGAA. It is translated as CASSSQQDTE. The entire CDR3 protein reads CASSSQQDTEAFF.

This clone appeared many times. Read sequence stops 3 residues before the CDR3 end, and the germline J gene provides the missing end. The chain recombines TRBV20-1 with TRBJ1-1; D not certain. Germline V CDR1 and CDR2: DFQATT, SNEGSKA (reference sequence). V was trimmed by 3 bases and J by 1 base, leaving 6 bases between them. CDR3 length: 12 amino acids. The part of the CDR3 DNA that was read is TGCAGTGCTAGTCGGGGGAACACTGAA. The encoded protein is CSASRGNTE. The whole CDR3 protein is CSASRGNTEAFF.

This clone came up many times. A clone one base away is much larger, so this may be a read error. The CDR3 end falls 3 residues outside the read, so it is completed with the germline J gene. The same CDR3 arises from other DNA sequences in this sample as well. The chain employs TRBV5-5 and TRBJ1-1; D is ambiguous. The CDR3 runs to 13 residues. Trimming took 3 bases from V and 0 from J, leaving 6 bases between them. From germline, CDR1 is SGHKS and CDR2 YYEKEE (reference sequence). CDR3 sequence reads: CASSWALNTEAFF. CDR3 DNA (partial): TGTGCCAGCAGCTGGGCCCTGAACACTGAA.

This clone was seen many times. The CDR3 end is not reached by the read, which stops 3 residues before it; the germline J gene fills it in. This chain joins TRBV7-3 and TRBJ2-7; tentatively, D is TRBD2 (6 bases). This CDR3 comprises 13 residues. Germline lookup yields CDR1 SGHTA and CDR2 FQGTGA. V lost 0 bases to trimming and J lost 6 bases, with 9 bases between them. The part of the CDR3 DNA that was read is TGTGCCAGCAGCTTAACGACGACTAGCGAG. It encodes CASSLTTTSE. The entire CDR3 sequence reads CASSLTTTSEQYF. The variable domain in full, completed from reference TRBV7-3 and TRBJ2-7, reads GAGVSQTPSNKVTEKGKYVELRCDPISGHTALYWYRQSLGQGPEFLIYFQGTGAADDSGLPNDRFFAVRPEGSVSTLKIQRTERGDSAVYLCASSLTTTSEQYFGPGTRLTVT.

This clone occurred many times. CDR3 loop: CASSILSGGQNTGELFF. CDR3 bases read: TGTGCCAGCAGTATCCTATCAGGGGGCCAAAACACCGGGGAG. V and J are TRBV13 and TRBJ2-2; the match to TRBD1 covers 8 bases. From the germline J gene comes the end of the CDR3, since the read stops 3 residues before it. The CDR3 spans 17 residues. The V gene end was trimmed by 6 bases and the J gene end by 2 bases; junction bases not matched to a gene: 11. CDR1 is PRHDT, CDR2 FYEKMQ, per germline (reference sequence). The whole variable domain, filled in from reference TRBV13 and TRBJ2-2, reads AAGVIQSPRHLIKEKRETATLKCYPIPRHDTVYWYQQGPGQDPQFLISFYEKMQSDKGSIPDRFSAQQFSDYHSELNMSSLELGDSALYFCASSILSGGQNTGELFFGEGSRLTVL.

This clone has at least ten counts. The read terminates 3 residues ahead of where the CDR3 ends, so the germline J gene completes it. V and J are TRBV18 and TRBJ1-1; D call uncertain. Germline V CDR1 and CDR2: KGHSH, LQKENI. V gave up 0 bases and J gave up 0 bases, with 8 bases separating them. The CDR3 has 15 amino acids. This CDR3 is CASSPPNSLNTEAFF. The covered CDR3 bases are TGTGCCAGCTCACCACCGAACAGTCTGAACACTGAA.

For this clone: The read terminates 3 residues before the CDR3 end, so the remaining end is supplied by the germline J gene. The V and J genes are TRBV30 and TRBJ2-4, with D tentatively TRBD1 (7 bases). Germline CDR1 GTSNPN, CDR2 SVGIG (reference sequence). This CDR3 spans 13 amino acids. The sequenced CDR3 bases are TGTGCCTGGAGTCACAGGGGAGGCTATGGT. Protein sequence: CAWSHRGGYG. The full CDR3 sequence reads CAWSHRGGYGQYF.

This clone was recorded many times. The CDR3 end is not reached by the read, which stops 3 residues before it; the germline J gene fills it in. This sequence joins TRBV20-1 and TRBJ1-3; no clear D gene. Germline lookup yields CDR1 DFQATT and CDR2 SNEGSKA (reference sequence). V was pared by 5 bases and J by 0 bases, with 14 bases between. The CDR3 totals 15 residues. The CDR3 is CSAPLAPSSGNTIYF. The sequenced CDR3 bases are TGCAGTGCTCCTCTAGCTCCGAGCTCTGGAAACACC.

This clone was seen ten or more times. The sequenced CDR3 bases are TGTGCCAGCAGTGACATGGGTTGGACTCTGAACACTGAA. This codes for CASSDMGWTLNTE. In full, the CDR3 is CASSDMGWTLNTEAFF. V and J are TRBV2 and TRBJ1-1; D not resolved. The read falls 3 residues short of the CDR3 end, and the missing part is taken from the germline J gene. Germline V gene data show CDR1 as SNHLY and CDR2 as FYNNEI. V lost 3 bases to trimming and J lost 0 bases, with 14 bases between them. The CDR3 runs 16 residues.

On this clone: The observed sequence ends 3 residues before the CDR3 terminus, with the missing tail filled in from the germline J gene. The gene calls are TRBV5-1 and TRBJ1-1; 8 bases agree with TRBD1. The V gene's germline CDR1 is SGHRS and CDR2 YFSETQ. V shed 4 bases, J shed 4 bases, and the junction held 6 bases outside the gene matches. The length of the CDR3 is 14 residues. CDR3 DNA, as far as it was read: TGCGCCAGCAGCCGGACAGGGTCGACCACTGAA. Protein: CASSRTGSTTE. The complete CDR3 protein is CASSRTGSTTEAFF.

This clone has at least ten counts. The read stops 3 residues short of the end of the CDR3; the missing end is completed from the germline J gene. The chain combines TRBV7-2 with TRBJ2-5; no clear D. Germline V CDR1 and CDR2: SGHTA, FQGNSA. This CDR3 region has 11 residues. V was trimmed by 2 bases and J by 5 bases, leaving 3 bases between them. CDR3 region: CASSLHETQYF. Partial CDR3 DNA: TGTGCCAGCAGCTTACATGAGACC.

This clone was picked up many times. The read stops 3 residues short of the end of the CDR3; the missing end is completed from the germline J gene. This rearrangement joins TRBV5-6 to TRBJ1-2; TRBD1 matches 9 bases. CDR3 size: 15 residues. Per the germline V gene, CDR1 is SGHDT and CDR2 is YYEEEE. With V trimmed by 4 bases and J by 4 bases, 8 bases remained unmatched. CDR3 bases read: TGTGCCAGCAGCACCCGGGACAGGGTCATCTATGGC. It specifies CASSTRDRVIYG. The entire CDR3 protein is CASSTRDRVIYGYTF.

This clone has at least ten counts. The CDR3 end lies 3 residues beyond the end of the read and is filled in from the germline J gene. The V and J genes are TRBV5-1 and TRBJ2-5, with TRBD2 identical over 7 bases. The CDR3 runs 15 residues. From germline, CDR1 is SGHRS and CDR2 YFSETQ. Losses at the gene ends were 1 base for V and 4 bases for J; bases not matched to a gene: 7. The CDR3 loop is CASSLSLAEGETQYF. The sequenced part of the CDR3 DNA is TGCGCCAGCAGCTTGTCCCTAGCGGAAGGAGAGACC.

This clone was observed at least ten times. CDR3 loop: CASSLVGLNTGELFF. CDR3 DNA (partial): TGTGCCAGCAGCTTAGTGGGGCTTAACACCGGGGAG. The chain recombines TRBV7-2 with TRBJ2-2; maybe TRBD1 (5 bases). The read finishes 3 residues shy of the CDR3 end, and the germline J gene is used to complete it. CDR1 is SGHTA and CDR2 is FQGNSA in the germline V gene. The CDR3 loop spans 15 amino acids. Between the trimmed V and J ends, which lost 1 base and 2 bases, there was a span of 8 bases.